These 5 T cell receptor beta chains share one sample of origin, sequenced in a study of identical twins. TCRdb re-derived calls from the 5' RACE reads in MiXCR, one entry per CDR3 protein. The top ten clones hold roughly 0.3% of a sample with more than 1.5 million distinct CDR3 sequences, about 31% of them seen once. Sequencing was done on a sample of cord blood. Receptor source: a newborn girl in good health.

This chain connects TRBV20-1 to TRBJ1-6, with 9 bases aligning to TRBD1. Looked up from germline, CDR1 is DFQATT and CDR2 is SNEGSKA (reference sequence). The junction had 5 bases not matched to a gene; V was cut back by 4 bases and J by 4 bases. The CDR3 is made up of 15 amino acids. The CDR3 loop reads CSAIGTGPYNSPLHF. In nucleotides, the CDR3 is TGCAGTGCTATCGGGACAGGGCCATATAATTCACCCCTCCACTTT.

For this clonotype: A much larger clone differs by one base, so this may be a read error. CDR3 protein: CATRESGNREETQYF. In DNA form, the CDR3 reads TGTGCCACCAGGGAGTCAGGGAATCGAGAAGAGACCCAGTACTTC. This chain joins TRBV24-1 and TRBJ2-5; possible D gene TRBD1, 5 bases. V lost 7 bases, J lost 3 bases, and 17 bases lay in between. CDR3 length: 15 amino acids. Germline V gene data show CDR1 as KGHDR and CDR2 as SFDVKD.

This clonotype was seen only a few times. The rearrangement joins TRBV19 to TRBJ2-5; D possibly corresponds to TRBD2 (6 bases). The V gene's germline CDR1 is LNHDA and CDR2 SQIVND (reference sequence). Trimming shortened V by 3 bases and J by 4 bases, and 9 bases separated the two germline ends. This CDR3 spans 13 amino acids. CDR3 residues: CASSIPAGETQYF. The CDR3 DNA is TGTGCCAGTAGTATCCCAGCGGGAGAGACCCAGTACTTC.

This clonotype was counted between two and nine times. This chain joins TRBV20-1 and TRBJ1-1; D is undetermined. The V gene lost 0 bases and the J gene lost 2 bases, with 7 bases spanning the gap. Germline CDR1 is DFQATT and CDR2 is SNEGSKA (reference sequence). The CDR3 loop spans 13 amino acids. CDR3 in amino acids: CSARDLKNTEAFF. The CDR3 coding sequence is TGCAGTGCTAGAGATCTCAAAAACACTGAAGCTTTCTTT.

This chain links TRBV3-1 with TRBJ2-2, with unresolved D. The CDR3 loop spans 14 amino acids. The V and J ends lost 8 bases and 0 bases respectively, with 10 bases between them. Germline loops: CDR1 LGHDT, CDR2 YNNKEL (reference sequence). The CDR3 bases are TGTGCCAGCCATGGTCCCTCGAACACCGGGGAGCTGTTTTTT. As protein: CASHGPSNTGELFF. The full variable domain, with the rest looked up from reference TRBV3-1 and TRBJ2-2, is DTAVSQTPKYLVTQMGNDKSIKCEQNLGHDTMYWYKQDSKKFLKIMFSYNNKELIINETVPNRFSPKSPDKAHLNLHINSLELGDSAVYFCASHGPSNTGELFFGEGSRLTVL.